What follows describes a single T cell receptor beta chain. Its specificity is unknown. The entry originates in a study of beta chain features in type 1 diabetes. Study-wide findings and caveats: PCR might favor shorter templates, equally in patients and controls. Among all four CD4+ subsets, Type 1 diabetes patients had TCRB CDR3s that were moderately but significantly shorter. The naive, central memory and Treg TCRB repertoires looked more alike in patients than they did in healthy donors.

cDNA synthesis used the whole RNA isolate, giving expressed TCRB sequences. This table comes from immunoSEQ multiplex PCR, and its TCRdb copy is limited to in-frame clones, with some not included. The sample gives 500,000 to 800,000 clones, around 12% of which show up once; roughly 0.11% is in the top ten. The sample comprised naive CD4+ T cells from blood. The sequence was obtained from a man aged 25 to 40 with type 1 diabetes.

CDR3 protein: CASRQGASSYEQYF. The CDR3 region has the DNA TGTGCCAGCAGACAGGGGGCGTCGTCCTACGAGCAGTACTTC. This rearrangement joins TRBV11-2 to TRBJ2-7; 9 bases are shared with TRBD1. The V gene end was trimmed by 6 bases and the J gene end by 1 base; junction bases not matched to a gene: 4. CDR1 and CDR2 from the germline V gene are SGHAT and FQNNGV. The CDR3 contains 14 residues.